Listed below are T cell receptor beta chains from one sample, sequenced in a study of beta chain features in type 1 diabetes. Using immunoSEQ multiplex PCR, the repertoire was profiled, and TCRdb retains in-frame clones only, with some absent. The data show more than 550,000 clones, with 11% to 15% seen just once and 0.035% to 0.045% held by the top ten. Sequenced: naive CD4+ T cells from blood. These receptors came from a man aged 18-30 years with type 1 diabetes. CDR3s include the opening cysteine and the closing phenylalanine or tryptophan. A D gene is named only where the DNA matches it firmly. Size is stated as once, few, many or a size class.

few	TRBV7-9	TRBJ2-3	-	CASGAGDTQYF	TGTGCCAGCGGGGCAGGAGATACGCAGTATTTT
few	TRBV7-9	TRBJ2-2	-	CASSFSSTGELFF	TGTGCCAGCAGCTTCAGTTCTACCGGGGAGCTGTTTTTT
few	TRBV7-9	TRBJ2-5	TRBD1	CASSPGTGLSETQYF	TGTGCCAGCAGCCCCGGGACAGGGCTGTCGGAGACCCAGTACTTC
few	TRBV9	TRBJ1-2	-	CASSAQGNYGYTF	TGTGCCAGCAGCGCCCAGGGGAACTATGGCTACACCTTC
few	TRBV4-3	TRBJ2-7	-	CASSQEGRQTYEQYF	TGCGCCAGCAGCCAAGAGGGACGGCAGACCTACGAGCAGTACTTC
few	TRBV30	TRBJ2-5	-	CASGDVQKTQYF	TGTGCCTCGGGGGACGTTCAGAAGACCCAGTACTTC
few	TRBV25-1	TRBJ1-2	TRBD1	CAINKGADGYTF	TGTGCCATCAATAAGGGGGCAGATGGCTACACCTTC
few	TRBV9	TRBJ1-2	-	CASSVVSGLVAGYTF	TGTGCCAGCAGCGTAGTGTCGGGGCTAGTTGCTGGCTACACCTTC
few	TRBV25-1	TRBJ2-5	-	CASTMRDSKTQYF	TGTGCCAGCACGATGCGGGACAGTAAGACCCAGTACTTC
few	TRBV5-1	TRBJ1-2	TRBD1	CASSPSRPGQLNYGYTF	TGCGCCAGCAGCCCCAGCCGACCGGGACAGCTTAACTATGGCTACACCTTC
few	TRBV9	TRBJ1-1	TRBD1	CASSSRTGQNTEAFF	TGTGCCAGCAGCTCCCGGACAGGGCAGAACACTGAAGCTTTCTTT
few	TRBV5-6	TRBJ2-1	-	CASSSDRNNEQFF	TGTGCCAGCAGCTCTGACCGTAACAATGAGCAGTTCTTC